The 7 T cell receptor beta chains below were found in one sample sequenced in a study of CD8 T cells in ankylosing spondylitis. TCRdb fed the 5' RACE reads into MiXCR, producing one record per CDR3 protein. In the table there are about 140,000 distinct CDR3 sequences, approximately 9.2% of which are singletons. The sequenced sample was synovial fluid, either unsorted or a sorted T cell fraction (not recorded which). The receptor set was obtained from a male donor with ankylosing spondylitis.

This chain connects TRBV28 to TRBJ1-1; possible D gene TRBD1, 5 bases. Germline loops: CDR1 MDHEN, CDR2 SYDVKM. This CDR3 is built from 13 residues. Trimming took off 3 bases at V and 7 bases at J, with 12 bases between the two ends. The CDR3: CASSFQGIGEAFF. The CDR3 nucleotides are TGTGCCAGCAGTTTTCAGGGTATAGGTGAAGCTTTCTTT.

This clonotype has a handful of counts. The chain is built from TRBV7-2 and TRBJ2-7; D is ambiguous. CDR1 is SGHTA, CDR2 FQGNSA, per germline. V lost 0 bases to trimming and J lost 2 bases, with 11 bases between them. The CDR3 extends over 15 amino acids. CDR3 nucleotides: TGTGCCAGCAGCTTAGCGAACGGAGATCCCTACGAGCAGTACTTC. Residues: CASSLANGDPYEQYF.

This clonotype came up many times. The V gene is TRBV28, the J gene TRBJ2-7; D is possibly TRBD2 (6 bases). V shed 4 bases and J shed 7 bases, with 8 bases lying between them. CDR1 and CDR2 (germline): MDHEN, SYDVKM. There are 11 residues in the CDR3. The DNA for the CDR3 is TGTGCCAGCAGTTCGACTAGAGAGCAGTACTTC. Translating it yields CASSSTREQYF.

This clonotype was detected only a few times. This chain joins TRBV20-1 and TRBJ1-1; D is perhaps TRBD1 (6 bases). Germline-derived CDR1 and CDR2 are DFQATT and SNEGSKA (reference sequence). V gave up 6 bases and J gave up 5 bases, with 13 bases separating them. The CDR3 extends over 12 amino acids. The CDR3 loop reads CSAAQGNTEAFF. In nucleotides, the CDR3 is TGCAGTGCCGCACAGGGAAATACTGAAGCTTTCTTT.

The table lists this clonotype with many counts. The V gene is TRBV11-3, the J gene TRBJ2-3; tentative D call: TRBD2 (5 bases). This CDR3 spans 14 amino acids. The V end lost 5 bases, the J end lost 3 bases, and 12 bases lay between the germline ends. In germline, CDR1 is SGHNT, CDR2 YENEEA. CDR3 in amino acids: CASSLGRVTDTQYF. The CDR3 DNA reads TGTGCCAGCAGCCTAGGGAGAGTAACAGATACGCAGTATTTT.

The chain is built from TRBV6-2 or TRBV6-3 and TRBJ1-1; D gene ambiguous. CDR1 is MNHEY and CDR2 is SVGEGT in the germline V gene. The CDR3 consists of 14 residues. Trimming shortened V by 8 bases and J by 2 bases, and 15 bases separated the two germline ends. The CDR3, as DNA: TGTGCCAGCTGGCCAAGGAGGACCAACACTGAAGCTTTCTTT. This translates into CASWPRRTNTEAFF.

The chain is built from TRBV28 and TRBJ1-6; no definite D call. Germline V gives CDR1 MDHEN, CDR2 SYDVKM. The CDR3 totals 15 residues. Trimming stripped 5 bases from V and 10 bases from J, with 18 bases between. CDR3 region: CASSRTSGGTSPLHF. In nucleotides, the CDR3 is TGTGCCAGCAGTCGAACCTCAGGAGGTACCTCACCCCTCCACTTT.